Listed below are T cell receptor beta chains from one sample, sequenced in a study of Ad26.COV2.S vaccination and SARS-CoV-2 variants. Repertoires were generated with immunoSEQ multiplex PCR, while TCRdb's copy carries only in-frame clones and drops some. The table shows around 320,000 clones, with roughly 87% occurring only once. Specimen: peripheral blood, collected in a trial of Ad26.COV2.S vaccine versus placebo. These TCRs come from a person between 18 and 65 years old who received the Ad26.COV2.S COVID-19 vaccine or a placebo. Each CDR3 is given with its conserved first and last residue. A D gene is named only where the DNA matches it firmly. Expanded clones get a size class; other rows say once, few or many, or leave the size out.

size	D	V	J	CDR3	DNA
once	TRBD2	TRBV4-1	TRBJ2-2	CASSQGYRLAGVFNGELFF	TGCGCCAGCAGCCAAGGGTATAGACTAGCGGGGGTCTTTAACGGGGAGCTGTTTTTT
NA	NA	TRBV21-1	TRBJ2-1	CASSKEIIGSGGAGEQFF	TGTGCCAGCAGCAAAGAAATTATAGGTAGCGGGGGGGCCGGTGAGCAGTTCTTC
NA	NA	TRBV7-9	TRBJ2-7	CASSPTIQGTEQYF	TGTGCCAGCAGCCCGACCATACAGGGAACCGAGCAGTACTTC
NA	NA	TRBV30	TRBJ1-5	CAWSNRAGQPQHF	TGTGCCTGGTCGAACCGGGCCGGACAGCCCCAGCATTTT
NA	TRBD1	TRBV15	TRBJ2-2	CATSRDRDTGELFF	TGTGCCACCAGCAGGGACAGGGACACCGGGGAGCTGTTTTTT
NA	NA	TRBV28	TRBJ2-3	CASRRGGGTDTQYF	TGTGCCAGCAGAAGGGGCGGAGGCACAGATACGCAGTATTTT
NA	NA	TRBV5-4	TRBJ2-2	CASSLGFNTGELFF	TGTGCCAGCAGCTTGGGCTTTAACACCGGGGAGCTGTTTTTT
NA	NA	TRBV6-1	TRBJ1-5	CASSELGPPQPQHF	TGTGCCAGCAGTGAGTTAGGGCCGCCGCAGCCCCAGCATTTT
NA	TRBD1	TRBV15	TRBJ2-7	CATSRGGTGPYEQYF	TGTGCCACCAGCAGAGGAGGGACAGGACCCTACGAGCAGTACTTC
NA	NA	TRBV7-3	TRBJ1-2	CASSLGPASYTF	TGTGCCAGCAGCTTGGGCCCAGCGAGCTACACCTTC
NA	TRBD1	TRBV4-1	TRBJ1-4	CASSQDQGTGGTEKLFF	TGCGCCAGCAGCCAAGATCAAGGGACAGGGGGCACGGAAAAACTGTTTTTT
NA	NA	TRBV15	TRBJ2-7	CATSEGLPGSYEQYF	TGTGCCACCAGCGAAGGACTCCCTGGATCCTACGAGCAGTACTTC
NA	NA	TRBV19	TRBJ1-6	CASSISEHYNSPLHF	TGTGCCAGTAGTATCTCAGAACATTACAATTCACCCCTCCACTTT
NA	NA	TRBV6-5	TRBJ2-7	CASSYGFGQLAYEQYF	TGTGCCAGCAGTTACGGGTTTGGGCAATTAGCCTACGAGCAGTACTTC
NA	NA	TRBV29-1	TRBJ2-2	CSVPRGSVPGELFF	TGCAGCGTGCCTCGGGGTTCGGTGCCCGGGGAGCTGTTTTTT
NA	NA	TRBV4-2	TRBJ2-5	CASSQEDSQETQYF	TGTGCCAGCAGCCAAGAGGACAGTCAAGAGACCCAGTACTTC
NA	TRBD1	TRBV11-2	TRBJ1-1	CASSLGTGGNTEAFF	TGTGCCAGCAGCTTGGGGACAGGAGGGAACACTGAAGCTTTCTTT
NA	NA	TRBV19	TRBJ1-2	CASSPVRVNGYTF	TGTGCCAGTAGTCCCGTTCGGGTGAATGGCTACACCTTC
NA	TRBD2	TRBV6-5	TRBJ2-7	CASSYQRGDYEQYF	TGTGCCAGCAGTTACCAGCGGGGGGACTACGAGCAGTACTTC
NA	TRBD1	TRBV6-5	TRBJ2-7	CASSYSGTGLYEQYF	TGTGCCAGCAGTTACTCTGGGACAGGACTCTACGAGCAGTACTTC
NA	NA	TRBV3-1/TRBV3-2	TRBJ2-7	CASSQGALMVGSYEQYF	TGTGCCAGCAGCCAAGGGGCCCTAATGGTTGGGTCCTACGAGCAGTACTTC
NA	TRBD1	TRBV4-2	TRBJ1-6	CASSQEMETGNSGSYNSPLHF	TGTGCCAGCAGCCAAGAAATGGAGACAGGGAACAGTGGTTCCTATAATTCACCCCTCCACTTT
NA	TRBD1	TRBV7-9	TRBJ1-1	CASSHRGPRMESTEAFF	TGTGCCAGCAGCCACAGGGGCCCCCGTATGGAGAGCACTGAAGCTTTCTTT
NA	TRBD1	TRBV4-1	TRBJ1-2	CASSQDRQGGYGYTF	TGCGCCAGCAGCCAAGATAGACAGGGGGGCTACGGCTACACCTTC
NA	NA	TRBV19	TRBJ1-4	CAVGGTNEKLFF	TGTGCCGTGGGTGGAACTAATGAAAAACTGTTTTTT
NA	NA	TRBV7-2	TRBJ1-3	CASSLVGLGSGNTIYF	TGTGCCAGCAGCTTAGTGGGATTAGGATCTGGAAACACCATATATTTT
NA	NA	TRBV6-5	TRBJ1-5	CASTSGGAGQPQHF	TGTGCCAGCACCTCCGGAGGGGCAGGGCAGCCCCAGCATTTT
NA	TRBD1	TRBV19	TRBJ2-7	CASTAHRGPYEQYF	TGTGCCAGTACCGCCCACAGGGGGCCCTACGAGCAGTACTTC
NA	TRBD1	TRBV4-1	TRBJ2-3	CASSLTGQRTDTQYF	TGCGCCAGCAGCCTCACGGGACAGAGGACAGATACGCAGTATTTT
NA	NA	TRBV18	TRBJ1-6	CASSQTPNSPLHF	TGTGCCAGCTCCCAAACTCCTAACTCACCCCTCCACTTT